This T cell receptor (delta chain) stems from a study of gamma-delta T cells after stem cell transplantation (dated by TCRdb to the mid-2010s). The library was obtained by RT-PCR. Instrument used: Illumina MiSeq. Identical DNA sequences were merged into single rows after TCRdb reprocessed the public reads with CATT. For this sample there are around 1,700 delta-chain clones; around 4.5% appear just once. The ten largest clones represent less than 40% of the sample. This clone has only a few counts. What antigen it recognizes has not been identified. A much larger clone differs by one base, so this may be a read error. Including the terminal cysteine and phenylalanine, the CDR3 comprises 14 residues. Here the CDR3 DNA is all that survives: 42 bases in frame from base 1. From V the trimming removes 2 bases and from J it removes 3 bases, while the gene matches leave 5 bases of the junction unaccounted for. Reading the germline V gene gives CDR1 GEAIGNYY and CDR2 EKD.

The sequenced sample was gamma-delta T cells. This receptor chain uses TRDV2 and TRDJ1; TRDD3 aligns with 7 central bases. The receptor was derived from a human donor. It is not recorded whose cells these are; they may come from a transplant donor. Here the CDR3 is given as CACDILGAADKLIF. The DNA sequence is given as TGTGCCTGTGACATCCTGGGGGCGGCCGATAAACTCATCTTT.